What follows are 5 T cell receptor beta chains derived from one specimen sequenced in a study of blood T cells in healthy people across ages. Sample-barcoded 5' priming and a J-beta primer mix drove a second PCR of roughly 6 to 12 cycles. TCRdb called the 5' RACE reads again in MiXCR, with one record for every CDR3 protein. Altogether more than 1 million distinct CDR3 sequences are present, more than 40% being singletons, with the ten largest covering about 19%. Sequencing used blood. These TCRs come from a woman aged 60-70 years in good health.

The chain joins TRBV25-1 to TRBJ2-7; TRBD1 matches at 7 bases. The J segment lost 1 base and the V segment lost 4 bases, leaving 7 bases of the junction unmatched. Germline CDR1 and CDR2: MGHDK and SYGVNS. There are 15 residues in the CDR3. For the CDR3, the DNA is TGTGCCAGCAGTGGGGGGTCAGGGGGTTCCTACGAGCAGTACTTC. Protein: CASSGGSGGSYEQYF.

The chain is built from TRBV21-1 and TRBJ1-1. TRBV21-1 is termed a pseudogene. The CDR3 sequence is 14 residues long. The CDR3 bases are TGTGCCAGCAGCAAAGAGGCGGATAGGACTGAAGCTTTCTTT. Its translation: CASSKEADRTEAFF.

This clonotype was observed at least ten times. The rearrangement links TRBV29-1 to TRBJ2-5; the D call may be TRBD1 or TRBD2 (5 bases each). The V gene lost 1 base and the J gene lost 3 bases, with 12 bases spanning the gap. The CDR3 runs to 14 residues. Germline V CDR1 and CDR2: SQVTM, ANQGSEA. Here the CDR3 DNA reads TGCAGCGTTGAAGTTGGGGACGGCAAAGAGACCCAGTACTTC. Amino acids: CSVEVGDGKETQYF.

This chain uses TRBV25-1 with TRBJ1-3; 7 positions match TRBD1. In germline, CDR1 is MGHDK, CDR2 SYGVNS. Germline trimming cut 11 bases from V and 4 bases from J; bases unmatched to any gene: 23. There are 18 residues in the CDR3. Here the CDR3 DNA reads TGTGCCGGCACCCCTGCCCGAAACAGGGGAATGGCGGGAAACACCATATATTTT. Its protein is CAGTPARNRGMAGNTIYF.

This chain links TRBV20-1 with TRBJ2-1, with TRBD2 identical over 9 bases. CDR1 and CDR2 (germline): DFQATT, SNEGSKA (reference sequence). V dropped 7 bases and J dropped 2; count of bases not matched to a gene: 9. CDR3 length: 15 amino acids. CDR3 amino acids: CSVSLSGRPYNEQFF. In nucleotides, the CDR3 is TGCAGTGTTTCGCTTAGCGGGAGACCCTACAATGAGCAGTTCTTC.